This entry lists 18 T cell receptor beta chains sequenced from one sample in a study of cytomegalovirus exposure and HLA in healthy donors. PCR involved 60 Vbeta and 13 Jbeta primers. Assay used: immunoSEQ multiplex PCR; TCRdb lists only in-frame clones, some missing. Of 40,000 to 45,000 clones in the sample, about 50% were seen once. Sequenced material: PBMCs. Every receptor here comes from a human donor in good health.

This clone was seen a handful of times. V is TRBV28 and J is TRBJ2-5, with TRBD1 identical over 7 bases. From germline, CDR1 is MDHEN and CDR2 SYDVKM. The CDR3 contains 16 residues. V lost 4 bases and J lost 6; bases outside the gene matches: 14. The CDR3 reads CASSYRQGWLKKTQYF. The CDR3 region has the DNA TGTGCCAGCAGTTACCGACAGGGATGGTTGAAGAAGACCCAGTACTTC. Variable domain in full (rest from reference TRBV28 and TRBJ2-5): DVKVTQSSRYLVKRTGEKVFLECVQDMDHENMFWYRQDPGLGLRLIYFSYDVKMKEKGDIPEGYSVSREKKERFSLILESASTNQTSMYLCASSYRQGWLKKTQYFGPGTRLLVL.

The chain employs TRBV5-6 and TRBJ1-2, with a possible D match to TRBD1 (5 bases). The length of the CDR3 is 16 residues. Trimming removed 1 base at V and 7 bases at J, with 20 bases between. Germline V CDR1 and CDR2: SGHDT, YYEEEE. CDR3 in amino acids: CASSLYSVRGVGGYTF. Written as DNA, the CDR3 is TGTGCCAGCAGCTTGTATTCTGTTCGGGGGGTCGGTGGCTACACCTTC. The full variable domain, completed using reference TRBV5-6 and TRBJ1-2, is DAGVTQSPTHLIKTRGQQVTLRCSPKSGHDTVSWYQQALGQGPQFIFQYYEEEERQRGNFPDRFSGHQFPNYSSELNVNALLLGDSALYLCASSLYSVRGVGGYTFGSGTRLTVV.

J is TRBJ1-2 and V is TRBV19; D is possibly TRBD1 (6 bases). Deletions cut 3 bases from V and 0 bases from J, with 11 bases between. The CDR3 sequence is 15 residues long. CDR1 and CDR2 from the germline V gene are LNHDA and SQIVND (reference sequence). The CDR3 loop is CASSIGDTSNYGYTF. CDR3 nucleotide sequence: TGTGCCAGTAGTATTGGGGACACCTCTAACTATGGCTACACCTTC. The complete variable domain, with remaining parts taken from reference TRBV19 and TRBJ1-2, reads DGGITQSPKYLFRKEGQNVTLSCEQNLNHDAMYWYRQDPGQGLRLIYYSQIVNDFQKGDIAEGYSVSREKKESFPLTVTSAQKNPTAFYLCASSIGDTSNYGYTFGSGTRLTVV.

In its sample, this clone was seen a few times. The CDR3 DNA is TGTGCCAGCAGCTCCCAGGGACAGGGGAACACTGAAGCTTTCTTT. Translated: CASSSQGQGNTEAFF. The chain links TRBV7-2 to TRBJ1-1; the match to TRBD1 covers 9 bases. Germline V CDR1 and CDR2: SGHTA, FQGNSA. The CDR3 consists of 15 residues. V was clipped by 4 bases and J by 1 base; unmatched bases: 4.

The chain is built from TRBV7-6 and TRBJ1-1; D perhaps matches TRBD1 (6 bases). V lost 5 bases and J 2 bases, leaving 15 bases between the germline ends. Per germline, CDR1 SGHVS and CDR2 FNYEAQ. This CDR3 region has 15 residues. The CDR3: CASSLRGGDNTEAFF. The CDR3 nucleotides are TGTGCCAGCAGCCTCCGGGGGGGCGACAACACTGAAGCTTTCTTT.

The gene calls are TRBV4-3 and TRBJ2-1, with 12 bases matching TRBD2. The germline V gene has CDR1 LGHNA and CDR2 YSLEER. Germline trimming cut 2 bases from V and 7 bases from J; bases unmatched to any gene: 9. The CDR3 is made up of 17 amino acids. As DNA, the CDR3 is TGCGCCAGCAGCCAACCTCGTCTAGCGGGGGGGCAGAATGAGCAGTTCTTC. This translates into CASSQPRLAGGQNEQFF.

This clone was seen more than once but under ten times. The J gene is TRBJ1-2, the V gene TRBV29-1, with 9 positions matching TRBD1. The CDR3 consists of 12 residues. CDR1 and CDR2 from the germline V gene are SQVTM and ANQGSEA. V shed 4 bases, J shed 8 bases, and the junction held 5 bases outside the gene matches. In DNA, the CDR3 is TGCAGCGTTGTAGGGACAGGGTACGGCTACACCTTC. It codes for CSVVGTGYGYTF. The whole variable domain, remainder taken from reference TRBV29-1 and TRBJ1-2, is SAVISQKPSRDICQRGTSLTIQCQVDSQVTMMFWYRQQPGQSLTLIATANQGSEATYESGFVIDKFPISRPNLTFSTLTVSNMSPEDSSIYLCSVVGTGYGYTFGSGTRLTVV.

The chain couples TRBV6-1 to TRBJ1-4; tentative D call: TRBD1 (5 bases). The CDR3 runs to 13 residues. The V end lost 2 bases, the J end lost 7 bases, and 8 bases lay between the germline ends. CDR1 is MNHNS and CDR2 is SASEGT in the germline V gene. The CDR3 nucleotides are TGTGCCAGCAGTGAAAGGCAGGGTGAAAAACTGTTTTTT. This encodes CASSERQGEKLFF.

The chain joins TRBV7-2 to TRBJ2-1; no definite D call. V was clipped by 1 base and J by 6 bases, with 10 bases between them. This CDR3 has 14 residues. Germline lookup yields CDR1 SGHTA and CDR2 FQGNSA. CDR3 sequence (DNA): TGTGCCAGCAGCTTAGTTACTTCCGGCAATGAGCAGTTCTTC. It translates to CASSLVTSGNEQFF.

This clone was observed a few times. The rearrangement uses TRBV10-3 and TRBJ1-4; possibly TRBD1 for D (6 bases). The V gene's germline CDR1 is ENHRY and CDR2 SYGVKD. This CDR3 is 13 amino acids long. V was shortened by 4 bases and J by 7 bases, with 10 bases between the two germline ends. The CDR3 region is CAISVGQSEKLFF. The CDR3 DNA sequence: TGTGCCATCAGTGTAGGACAGAGTGAAAAACTGTTTTTT.

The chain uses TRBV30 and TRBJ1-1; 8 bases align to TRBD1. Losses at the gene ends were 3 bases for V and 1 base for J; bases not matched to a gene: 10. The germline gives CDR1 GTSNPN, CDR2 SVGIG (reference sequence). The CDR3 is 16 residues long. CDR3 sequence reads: CAWRERTGLGNTEAFF. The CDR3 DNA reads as TGTGCCTGGAGGGAAAGGACAGGGCTGGGGAACACTGAAGCTTTCTTT.

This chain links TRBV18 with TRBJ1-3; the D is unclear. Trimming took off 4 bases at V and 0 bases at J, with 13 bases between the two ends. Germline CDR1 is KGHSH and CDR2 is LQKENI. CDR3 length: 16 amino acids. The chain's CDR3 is CASSQVAGDSGNTIYF. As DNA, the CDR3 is TGTGCCAGCTCACAAGTCGCCGGGGACTCTGGAAACACCATATATTTT.

The CDR3, as DNA: TGTGCCACCAGCAGACTACTGACAGGGGAGAGGGTGTTTTTT. This translates into CATSRLLTGERVFF. The J gene is TRBJ1-4, the V gene TRBV15, with 8 positions matching TRBD1. V was clipped by 2 bases and J by 15 bases; unmatched bases: 11. The CDR3 contains 14 residues. CDR1 LNHNV and CDR2 YYDKDF come from the germline V gene (reference sequence).

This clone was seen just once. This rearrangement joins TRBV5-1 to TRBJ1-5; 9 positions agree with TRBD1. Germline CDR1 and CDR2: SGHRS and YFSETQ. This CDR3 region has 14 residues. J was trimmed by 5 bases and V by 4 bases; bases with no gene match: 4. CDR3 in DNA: TGCGCCAGCAGCCCCACAGGGGGCTATCAGCCCCAGCATTTT. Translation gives CASSPTGGYQPQHF.

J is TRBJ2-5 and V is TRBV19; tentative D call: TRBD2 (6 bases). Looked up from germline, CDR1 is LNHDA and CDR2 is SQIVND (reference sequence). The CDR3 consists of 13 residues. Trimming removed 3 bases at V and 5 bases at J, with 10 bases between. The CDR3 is CASSMVRGETQYF. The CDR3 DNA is TGTGCCAGTAGTATGGTCCGGGGGGAGACCCAGTACTTC.

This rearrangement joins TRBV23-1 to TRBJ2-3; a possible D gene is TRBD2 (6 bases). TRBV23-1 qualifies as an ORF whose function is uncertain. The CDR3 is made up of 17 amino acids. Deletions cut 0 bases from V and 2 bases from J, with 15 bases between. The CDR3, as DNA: TGCGCCAGCAGTCAATCGGATAGCGGAGAAGACACAGATACGCAGTATTTT. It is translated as CASSQSDSGEDTDTQYF.

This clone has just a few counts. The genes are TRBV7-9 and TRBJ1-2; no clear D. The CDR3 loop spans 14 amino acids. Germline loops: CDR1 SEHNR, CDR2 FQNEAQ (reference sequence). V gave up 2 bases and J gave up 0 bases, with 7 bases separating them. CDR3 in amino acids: CASSLWGANYGYTF. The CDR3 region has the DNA TGTGCCAGCAGCTTATGGGGAGCTAACTATGGCTACACCTTC.

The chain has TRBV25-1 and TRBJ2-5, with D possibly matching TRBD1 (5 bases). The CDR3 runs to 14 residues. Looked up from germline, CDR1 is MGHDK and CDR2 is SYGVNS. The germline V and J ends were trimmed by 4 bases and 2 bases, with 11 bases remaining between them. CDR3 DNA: TGTGCCAGCAGTGCCCAGACAGTTCAAGAGACCCAGTACTTC. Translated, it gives CASSAQTVQETQYF.